This T cell receptor beta chain was identified in a study of T cells in Graves' hyperthyroidism and ophthalmopathy. On the study more broadly: Once the initial diagnosis was made, peripheral blood was obtained before any treatment. Study conclusions and caveats: Ophthalmopathy, which appeared later, was predicted by the model a median about 5.9 months before onset.

TCR beta CDR3 regions were amplified from RNA. With the HTBI primer set, the TCR CDR3 went through a first round of RT-PCR. Each CDR3 protein is one row after TCRdb ran MiXCR on the multiplex PCR reads. The profile shows roughly 300,000 distinct CDR3 sequences, around 25% of them singletons. Patients showing uncontrolled infection, other autoimmune disease, pregnancy or lactation were ineligible. Germline trimming cut 4 bases from V and 5 bases from J; bases unmatched to any gene: 9. This CDR3 is built from 16 residues. CDR1 and CDR2 (germline): MNHNS, SASEGT. On this clonotype: The target antigen is unknown.

The sequence came from a man aged 40-49 years with Graves' hyperthyroidism that later progressed to Graves' ophthalmopathy. What was sequenced was blood. The chain has TRBV6-1 and TRBJ1-5, with TRBD1 matching 9 bases. The CDR3, as DNA: TGTGCCAGCAGTGCTCTTCGGGGACAGGGCTATCAGCCCCAGCATTTT. Amino acid sequence: CASSALRGQGYQPQHF.